Listed here are 4 T cell receptor beta chains from one sample, sequenced in a study of blood T cells in healthy people across ages. Then a second PCR, running roughly 7 to 11 cycles, was carried out with a sample-barcoded 5' primer and a J-beta primer mix. MiXCR was run by TCRdb on the 5' RACE reads, yielding one entry per CDR3 protein. The profile covers approximately 850,000 distinct CDR3 sequences, with 58% appearing a single time and 20% to 25% taken by the ten largest. The source material was blood. The receptors come from a man aged 30-40 years in good health.

This clonotype is a singleton in its sample. The V and J genes are TRBV5-1 and TRBJ1-2; D gene ambiguous. The germline V gene has CDR1 SGHRS and CDR2 YFSETQ. CDR3 length: 13 residues. Trimming stripped 0 bases from V and 8 bases from J, with 11 bases between. The CDR3 sequence: CASSLDGITGYTF. CDR3 in DNA: TGCGCCAGCAGCTTGGATGGAATAACAGGCTACACCTTC.

This clonotype was seen only once. V gene TRBV20-1 combines with J gene TRBJ2-3, with TRBD2 identical over 9 bases. The germline gives CDR1 DFQATT, CDR2 SNEGSKA (reference sequence). V shed 3 bases, J shed 4 bases, and the junction held 11 bases outside the gene matches. CDR3 length: 16 amino acids. The CDR3 reads CSASPLAGYNPDTQYF. CDR3 sequence (DNA): TGCAGTGCTAGCCCCCTAGCGGGATACAATCCAGATACGCAGTATTTT.

The V and J genes are TRBV28 and TRBJ1-4; TRBD1 agrees at 8 bases. J gave up 8 bases and V 6 bases, and 8 bases lay outside the gene matches. Germline values: CDR1 MDHEN, CDR2 SYDVKM. The CDR3 is 14 residues long. CDR3 bases: TGTGCCAGCAGCCGAGCAGGGGGCGTCGAAAAACTGTTTTTT. As protein: CASSRAGGVEKLFF.

This clonotype was counted only a few times. The rearrangement links TRBV7-8 to TRBJ2-1; the D gene is possibly TRBD2 (6 bases). Trimming took 3 bases from V and 5 from J, leaving 17 bases between them. The CDR3 consists of 16 residues. Germline CDR1 is SGHVS and CDR2 is FQNEAQ. CDR3 loop: CASSLGSGAQHNEQFF. CDR3 sequence (DNA): TGTGCCAGCAGCTTGGGTAGCGGCGCCCAGCACAATGAGCAGTTCTTC.